The present TCR beta chain was sequenced within a study of blood T cell repertoires in COVID-19. About the research overall: Acute and convalescent COVID-19 specimens originated in the United States, Italy and Spain. PBMCs, B-cell-depleted T cells, or T cells were the source of the cDNA or gDNA that made up the material.

TCRdb's table, derived via immunoSEQ multiplex PCR, lists solely in-frame clones and lacks some. The sample consists of 450,000 to 500,000 clones, 88% of them appearing once. The sample holds one count of this clone. Cohort placement rested on clinical history that participants reported themselves. V was shortened by 3 bases and J by 6 bases, with 14 bases between the two germline ends. The CDR3 is 14 amino acids. The V gene's germline CDR1 is MNHNS and CDR2 SASEGT. The clonotype comes from a woman aged 60 to 75 who had recovered from COVID-19. The sample taken for sequencing was PBMCs or T cells enriched from blood (not recorded which). The rearrangement links TRBV6-1 to TRBJ1-1, with D perhaps TRBD1 (5 bases). The CDR3 loop is CASSELRQGPEAFF. In nucleotides, the CDR3 is TGTGCCAGCAGTGAGTTACGTCAGGGCCCTGAAGCTTTCTTT.